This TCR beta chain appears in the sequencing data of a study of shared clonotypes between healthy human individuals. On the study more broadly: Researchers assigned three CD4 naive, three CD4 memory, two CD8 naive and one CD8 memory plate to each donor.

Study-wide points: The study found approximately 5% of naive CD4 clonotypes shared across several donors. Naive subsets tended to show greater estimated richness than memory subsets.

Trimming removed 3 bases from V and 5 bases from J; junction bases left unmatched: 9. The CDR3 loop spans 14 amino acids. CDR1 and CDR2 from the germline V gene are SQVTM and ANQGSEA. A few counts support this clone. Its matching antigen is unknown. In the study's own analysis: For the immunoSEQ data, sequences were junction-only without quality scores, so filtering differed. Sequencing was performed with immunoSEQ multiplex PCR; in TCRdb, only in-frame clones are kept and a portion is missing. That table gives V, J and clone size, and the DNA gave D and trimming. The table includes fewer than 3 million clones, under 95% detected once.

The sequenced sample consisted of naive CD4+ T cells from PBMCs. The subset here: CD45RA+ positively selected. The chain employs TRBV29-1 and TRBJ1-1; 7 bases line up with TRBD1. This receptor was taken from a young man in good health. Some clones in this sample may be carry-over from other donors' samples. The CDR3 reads CSVENPGQITEAFF. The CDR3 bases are TGCAGCGTTGAGAATCCGGGACAGATAACTGAAGCTTTCTTT. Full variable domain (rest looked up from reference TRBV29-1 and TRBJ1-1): SAVISQKPSRDICQRGTSLTIQCQVDSQVTMMFWYRQQPGQSLTLIATANQGSEATYESGFVIDKFPISRPNLTFSTLTVSNMSPEDSSIYLCSVENPGQITEAFFGQGTRLTVV.